Sequencing of this T cell receptor beta chain was carried out in a study of blood T cell repertoires in COVID-19. Study as a whole: Collection of acute and convalescent COVID-19 samples took place in the United States, Italy and Spain. Nucleic acid was either cDNA or gDNA, and it came from T cells, B-cell-depleted T cells, or PBMCs.

This clone was recorded a few times. Different DNA sequences within this sample yield the same CDR3. CDR1 and CDR2 from the germline V gene are SGHRS and YFSETQ. V lost 0 bases and J lost 4, with 7 bases in between. CDR3 length: 13 amino acids. As processed by the authors: Nucleated cell number was recorded as an estimate derived from reference gene primer amplification. Assay: immunoSEQ multiplex PCR; the TCRdb copy retains only in-frame clones and omits some. V and J calls and clone size are as listed in that table; D and trimming were resolved from the DNA. Of around 180,000 clones in the sample, over 65% were seen once.

This chain uses TRBV5-1 with TRBJ1-1; maybe TRBD1 (5 bases). The specimen sequenced was peripheral blood. This clonotype was obtained from a woman older than 75 with acute or convalescent COVID-19. The CDR3 spells CASSLEGATEAFF. The CDR3 coding sequence is TGCGCCAGCAGCTTGGAAGGGGCCACTGAAGCTTTCTTT.